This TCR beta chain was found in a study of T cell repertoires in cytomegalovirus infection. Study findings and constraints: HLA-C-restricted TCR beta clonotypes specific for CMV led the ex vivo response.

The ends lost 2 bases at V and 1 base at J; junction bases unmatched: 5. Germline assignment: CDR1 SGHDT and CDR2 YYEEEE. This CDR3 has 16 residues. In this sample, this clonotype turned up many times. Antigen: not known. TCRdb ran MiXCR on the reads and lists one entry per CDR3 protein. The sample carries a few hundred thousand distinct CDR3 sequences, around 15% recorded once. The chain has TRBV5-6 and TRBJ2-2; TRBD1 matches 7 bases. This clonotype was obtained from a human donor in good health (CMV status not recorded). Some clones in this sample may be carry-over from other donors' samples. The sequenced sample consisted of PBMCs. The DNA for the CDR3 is TGTGCCAGCAGCTTTACGCGGACAGGGAACACCGGGGAGCTGTTTTTT. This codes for CASSFTRTGNTGELFF.